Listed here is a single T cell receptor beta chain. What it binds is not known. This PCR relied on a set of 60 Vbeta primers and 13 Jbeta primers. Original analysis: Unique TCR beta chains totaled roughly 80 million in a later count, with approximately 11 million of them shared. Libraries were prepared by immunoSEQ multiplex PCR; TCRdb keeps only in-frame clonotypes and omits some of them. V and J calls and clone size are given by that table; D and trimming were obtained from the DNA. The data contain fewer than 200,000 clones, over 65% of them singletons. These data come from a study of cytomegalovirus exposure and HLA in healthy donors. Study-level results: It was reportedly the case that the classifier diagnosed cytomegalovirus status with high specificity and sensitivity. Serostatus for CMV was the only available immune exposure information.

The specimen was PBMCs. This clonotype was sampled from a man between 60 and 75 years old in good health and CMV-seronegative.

The CDR3 is CASSDFQGREQYF. The CDR3 bases are TGTGCCAGCAGTGATTTTCAGGGTCGCGAGCAGTACTTC. The chain recombines TRBV6-1 with TRBJ2-7; D perhaps matches TRBD1 (5 bases). V lost 3 bases to trimming and J lost 6 bases, with 12 bases between them. The CDR3 length is 13 residues. Germline assignment: CDR1 MNHNS and CDR2 SASEGT.